Shown below are 5 T cell receptor beta chains from a single sample sequenced in a study of cytomegalovirus exposure and HLA in healthy donors. Primers: 60 Vbeta forward and 13 Jbeta reverse. Method: immunoSEQ multiplex PCR; TCRdb's copy keeps in-frame clones and lacks some. The sample lists about 190,000 clones; over 60% were seen once. What was sequenced was PBMCs. The receptor source for this set is a man aged 25-45 years in good health and CMV-seropositive.

The chain links TRBV6-1 to TRBJ1-2; D ambiguous. CDR1 and CDR2 from the germline V gene are MNHNS and SASEGT. V lost 6 bases to trimming and J lost 2 bases, with 10 bases between them. The CDR3 totals 13 residues. CDR3 bases: TGTGCCAGCAGGGGGAGCGTGAACTATGGCTACACCTTC. Translating gives CASRGSVNYGYTF.

The gene calls are TRBV27 and TRBJ2-2; 7 bases map to TRBD1. Germline lookup yields CDR1 MNHEY and CDR2 SMNVEV (reference sequence). The CDR3 contains 14 residues. With 6 bases clipped from V and 6 bases from J, the junction kept 7 bases outside the gene matches. CDR3 region: CASRPGQWAGELFF. For the CDR3, the DNA is TGTGCCAGCAGACCGGGACAGTGGGCCGGGGAGCTGTTTTTT.

The chain links TRBV7-9 to TRBJ1-5; possibly TRBD1 for D (5 bases). Trimming cost V 5 bases and J 4 bases, with 12 bases left between them. CDR3 length: 14 residues. Looked up from germline, CDR1 is SEHNR and CDR2 is FQNEAQ (reference sequence). The CDR3, as DNA: TGTGCCAGCAGCCCGGACATCTCTAATCAGCCCCAGCATTTT. Translating it yields CASSPDISNQPQHF.

V is TRBV9 and J is TRBJ1-2, with TRBD1 identical over 9 bases. Germline loops: CDR1 SGDLS, CDR2 YYNGEE. This CDR3 region has 17 residues. J lost 7 bases, V lost 4 bases, and 17 bases had no gene match. DNA of the CDR3: TGTGCCAGCAGCCCCGTGGGGACAGGGCCCCGTTCTGGTGGCTACACCTTC. The encoded protein is CASSPVGTGPRSGGYTF.

This chain uses TRBV5-1 with TRBJ1-4; D remains ambiguous. Germline V gives CDR1 SGHRS, CDR2 YFSETQ. The CDR3 has 13 residues. V gave up 7 bases and J gave up 6 bases, with 13 bases separating them. The CDR3, as DNA: TGCGCCAGCGCACTGACTGTGGATGAAAAACTGTTTTTT. Translating it yields CASALTVDEKLFF.